This T cell receptor beta chain was sequenced in a study of blood T cells in healthy people across ages. Alongside a J-beta primer mix, a sample-barcoded 5' primer served in a second PCR lasting roughly 7 to 11 cycles. From the 5' RACE reads, TCRdb called clonotypes with MiXCR, one entry per CDR3 protein. Seen here are approximately 800,000 distinct CDR3 sequences, about three fifths observed once, and the top ten hold about 20%. In this sample, this clonotype turned up once. Germline V lookup: CDR1 ENHRY, CDR2 SYGVKD. This CDR3 spans 15 amino acids. V was shortened by 0 bases and J by 8 bases, with 13 bases between the two germline ends.

The sample taken for sequencing was blood. This TCR was sampled from a man younger than 45 in good health. The chain combines TRBV10-3 with TRBJ1-4; D not certain. The DNA for the CDR3 is TGTGCCATCAGTGAGTCGACGACGAGTCGGGAAAAACTGTTTTTT. Translated, it gives CAISESTTSREKLFF.